This T cell receptor (beta chain) appears in the sequencing data of a study of tumor-infiltrating lymphocytes in primary liver carcinoma (dated by TCRdb to about 2017). Regarding the complete study: Of the five patients, three men and two women aged 30 to 69 years, four had hepatocellular carcinoma and one had combined HCC and intrahepatic cholangiocarcinoma. Across five regions of each liver tumor, along with adjacent normal tissue and blood, the study brought together TCRbeta repertoire sequencing, expression microarrays and whole-exome sequencing. Each sample produced about 3.5 to 7.13 million productive TCRbeta reads, and read depth showed no significant difference between tissue types. A total of 35 specimens from 5 patients went through TCRbeta repertoire sequencing, namely 25 tumor regions, 5 adjacent noncancerous liver tissues and 5 peripheral blood samples. Agilent mRNA microarray profiling was performed on the 20 to 25 tumor region samples to relate TCRbeta repertoire diversity to the local molecular phenotype. Technical replicate repertoires showed high reproducibility, with mean shared-clone rates around 0.9 and correlation coefficients above 0.95. Tumors of the five patients were stage T1-T3 N0M0 with maximum diameters of roughly 4 to 10 cm.

Overall study results and their limits: Compared with blood, tumors had a significantly larger share of the repertoire taken up by the top 250 clones (p = 0.039). Because sequencing covered only the TCR beta chain and unpaired alpha chains were not captured, true repertoire diversity is likely underestimated. The study included only five patients, and the authors note findings should be validated in a larger study. Comparison of CD4+ and CD8+ T cell repertoires was precluded by the use of bulk unsorted samples. Consistent with antigen-driven expansion, pairs of tumor regions showed higher repertoire overlap (mean around 35%) than either tumor-adjacent pairs (around 17%) or tumor-blood pairs (approximately 14%). Only roughly 7-24% of top clones appeared in all five regions of a tumor, which suggests that tumor-infiltrating T cells are spatially heterogeneous.

Based on the germline V gene, the CDR1 and CDR2 sequences are SGHVS and FQNEAQ. Trimming takes 3 bases off V and 2 bases off J; junction bases not matched to a gene: 2. The CDR3, cysteine through phenylalanine, is 15 amino acids long. Only CDR3 DNA remains: 45 bases, in frame from the first base. Comment on this clonotype: Its antigen is still unknown. It may be a read error: a sequence one base away is much more abundant.

Starting from 450 to 500 ng total RNA, TCRbeta-specific cDNA was produced by reverse transcription with a constant-region primer and ProtoScript II reverse transcriptase. Three nested multiplex PCR rounds, following a slightly modified ARM-PCR procedure, were used to build the TCRbeta libraries. The first two PCR rounds used multiplex TRBV1-TRBV30 forward primers with a Cbeta reverse primer, each for around 10 cycles. A final 25-cycle PCR with Deep VentR polymerase added sample barcodes and Illumina adapters. Amplicons of 200-500 bp were gel-purified with a QIAquick gel extraction kit before sequencing. An Illumina HiSeq 2500 was used to sequence the TCRbeta amplicons with 250-bp paired-end reads. Concerning the study's data processing: Trimmomatic v0.33 was used to quality-trim the reads, and FLASH v1.2.11 was used to merge paired reads so that full CDR3 sequences could be recovered. V, D and J germline segments were assigned to the rearranged TCRbeta sequences by MiGEC v1.2.1b. Clonotype statistics and Shannon-Wiener diversity indices were calculated with VDJtools v1.0.0. Except for diversity analysis, only the 250 most abundant clonotypes of each sample were used in subsequent analyses to reduce sampling bias. TCRdb reworked the public reads: Q25 trimming with fastp, MiXCR clone assembly, productive beta chains retained. Each CDR3 protein appears once, grouped with its most common genes and DNA. The V and J calls, along with clone size, are taken from TCRdb and not from the paper's own processing. This sample gives 84,000 or so distinct CDR3 sequences in total; 65% to 80% of them show up just once. The top ten clones comprise roughly a fifth of the sample.

Without any cell sorting, total RNA and DNA were co-extracted from roughly 18-30 mg of bulk tissue using the AllPrep DNA/RNA mini kit. Four or five patients with histopathologically diagnosed primary liver carcinoma underwent surgical resection in China between November 2015 and March 2016. Patients had chronic HBV infection and were treatment-naive at sampling. Five spatially separated regions were sampled from each tumor: the superior, inferior, left-lateral and right-lateral poles, plus the tumor centre. According to histology, viable tumor cells made up more than 85% of every tumor sample. Fresh tumor and adjacent tissue pieces were bisected; one half was stored in RNAlater at -80°C, the other sent for histology.

The chain couples TRBV7-8 to TRBJ2-7, with 12 bases matching TRBD2. The sequenced material came from liver tumor tissue from sampling region 1. This sample's cell subset or site label indicates: tumor region T1, superior pole. The clonotype originates from a man in his forties or fifties with primary liver carcinoma and hepatitis B virus infection. At the DNA level, the sequence is TGTGCCAGCAGCTTTGGGACTAGCGGGCCCTACGAGCAGTACTTC. The encoded protein is CASSFGTSGPYEQYF.